These 27 T cell receptor beta chains share one sample of origin, sequenced in a study of shared clonotypes between healthy human individuals. The protocol was immunoSEQ multiplex PCR, while the TCRdb copy is restricted to in-frame clones and leaves out a portion. Of 300,000 to 400,000 clones in the sample, around 87% were seen once. The specimen sequenced was memory CD8+ T cells sorted from blood. The subset is: CD45RO+ cells pooled with CCR7-negative TemRA cells. Receptors were obtained from a man aged 18 to 30 in good health.

V and J are TRBV6-1 and TRBJ1-1; 9 bases line up with TRBD1. V lost 3 bases, J lost 2 bases, and 7 bases stayed unmatched. CDR1 and CDR2 (germline): MNHNS, SASEGT. CDR3 length: 16 residues. CDR3 DNA sequence: TGTGCCAGCAGTGATCCCTGGGGACAGGGTAACACTGAAGCTTTCTTT. Protein product: CASSDPWGQGNTEAFF.

The CDR3 is CASSLVRTGGPYNEQFF. CDR3 DNA: TGTGCCAGCAGTTTAGTTAGGACGGGAGGGCCCTACAATGAGCAGTTCTTC. The chain carries TRBV27 and TRBJ2-1; the match to TRBD2 covers 8 bases. Per the germline V gene, CDR1 is MNHEY and CDR2 is SMNVEV (reference sequence). Trimming at V came to 2 bases and at J to 2 bases, leaving 8 bases not matched to a gene. CDR3 length: 17 residues.

Turning to this clone: The same CDR3 arises from other DNA sequences in this sample as well. V and J are TRBV7-9 and TRBJ1-2, with TRBD1 matching over 8 bases. Germline loops: CDR1 SEHNR, CDR2 FQNEAQ (reference sequence). V lost 6 bases to trimming and J lost 6 bases; unmatched junction nucleotides: 6. The CDR3 sequence is 13 residues long. This chain's CDR3 is CASRATGGDGYTF. Here the CDR3 DNA reads TGTGCCAGCAGGGCCACAGGGGGTGATGGCTACACCTTC.

The chain employs TRBV10-2 and TRBJ1-2; tentatively, D is TRBD1 (6 bases). CDR3 length: 16 residues. V was pared by 2 bases and J by 3 bases, with 16 bases between. Per germline, CDR1 WSHSY and CDR2 SAAADI. The CDR3 protein is CASSEGRPGADYGYTF. The CDR3 DNA reads as TGCGCCAGCAGTGAGGGACGACCGGGGGCGGACTATGGCTACACCTTC.

The chain has TRBV7-9 and TRBJ2-1, with D unresolved. V lost 5 bases to trimming and J lost 5 bases, with 10 bases between them. CDR1 is SEHNR, CDR2 FQNEAQ, per germline (reference sequence). The CDR3 has 13 amino acids. CDR3 sequence (DNA): TGTGCCAGCAGCCCCCCGGACCACAATGAGCAGTTCTTC. Translating it yields CASSPPDHNEQFF.

This chain links TRBV19 with TRBJ2-3; 9 bases match TRBD2. With V trimmed by 3 bases and J by 4 bases, 5 bases remained unmatched. Germline CDR1 is LNHDA and CDR2 is SQIVND (reference sequence). The CDR3 runs to 15 residues. CDR3 in amino acids: CASSIVAGEADTQYF. CDR3 sequence (DNA): TGTGCCAGTAGTATTGTAGCGGGGGAGGCAGATACGCAGTATTTT.

The rearrangement links TRBV9 to TRBJ2-7; D may be TRBD2 (5 bases). This CDR3 contains 17 residues. In germline, CDR1 is SGDLS, CDR2 YYNGEE. V gave up 3 bases and J gave up 2 bases, with 21 bases separating them. The CDR3, as DNA: TGTGCCAGCAGCGCCTGGGAGCATACCTTAGCCACCTACGAGCAGTACTTC. Protein sequence: CASSAWEHTLATYEQYF.

V gene TRBV10-3 combines with J gene TRBJ1-2; the D gene is possibly TRBD1 (5 bases). V lost 6 bases, J lost 0 bases, and 11 bases lay in between. Germline CDR1 ENHRY, CDR2 SYGVKD. The CDR3 runs to 14 residues. The CDR3 is CAISPSGANYGYTF. CDR3 DNA sequence: TGTGCCATCAGCCCGTCGGGGGCTAACTATGGCTACACCTTC.

This clone was observed a handful of times. In the same sample, other DNA sequences code for this CDR3. The gene calls are TRBV5-1 and TRBJ2-7, with D possibly TRBD2 on 5 matching bases. Germline CDR1 reads SGHRS; CDR2 reads YFSETQ. The CDR3 is 14 residues long. Trimming cost V 0 bases and J 2 bases, with 9 bases left between them. The DNA for the CDR3 is TGCGCCAGCAGCTTGGCTGGAGGCACCTACGAGCAGTACTTC. Translating gives CASSLAGGTYEQYF.

This clone occurred many times. This chain joins TRBV27 and TRBJ2-2, with 8 bases fitting TRBD2. Unmatched junction bases numbered 11, after V lost 5 bases and J lost 6 bases. CDR3 length: 16 amino acids. The V gene's germline CDR1 is MNHEY and CDR2 SMNVEV (reference sequence). CDR3 nucleotides: TGTGCCAGCAGTCTGACGGGGGGGCGAGGAGCCGGGGAGCTGTTTTTT. Residues: CASSLTGGRGAGELFF.

The chain employs TRBV7-9 and TRBJ1-1; D ambiguous. V shed 4 bases and J shed 1 base, with 7 bases lying between them. Germline V CDR1 and CDR2: SEHNR, FQNEAQ (reference sequence). The CDR3 covers 13 residues. The CDR3 coding sequence is TGTGCCAGCAGCTCGCGAGGGAACACTGAAGCTTTCTTT. Residues: CASSSRGNTEAFF.

The V call is TRBV5-1, the J call TRBJ2-1; the D is unclear. Per the germline V gene, CDR1 is SGHRS and CDR2 is YFSETQ. The ends were cut back, 7 bases at V and 2 bases at J, with 16 bases in the middle. The CDR3 runs to 15 residues. The CDR3 loop is CASPNTLLTYNEQFF. CDR3 DNA sequence: TGCGCCAGCCCGAACACCCTCCTTACCTACAATGAGCAGTTCTTC.

V is TRBV4-1 and J is TRBJ1-1; TRBD1 is a possible D gene (5 bases). Trimming cost V 1 base and J 1 base, with 10 bases left between them. This CDR3 region has 15 residues. In germline, CDR1 is MGHRA, CDR2 YSYEKL. For the CDR3, the DNA is TGCGCCAGCAGCCAAGTCGGGACGGGGAACACTGAAGCTTTCTTT. Translating it yields CASSQVGTGNTEAFF.

The chain couples TRBV4-3 to TRBJ2-3, with 8 bases matching TRBD2. From germline, CDR1 is LGHNA and CDR2 YSLEER. The V gene end was trimmed by 0 bases and the J gene end by 5 bases; junction bases not matched to a gene: 1. The CDR3 runs to 14 residues. CDR3 nucleotide sequence: TGCGCCAGCAGCCAAGACGCGGGGGGAGATACGCAGTATTTT. Translating gives CASSQDAGGDTQYF.

A single count supports this clone. J is TRBJ2-1 and V is TRBV10-3, with 7 bases that match TRBD1. Germline trimming cut 5 bases from V and 9 bases from J; bases unmatched to any gene: 7. The CDR3 contains 13 residues. Germline V gene data show CDR1 as ENHRY and CDR2 as SYGVKD. The CDR3 nucleotides read TGTGCCATCAGTCAACAGGGGTCCCCTGAGCAGTTCTTC. Amino acids: CAISQQGSPEQFF.

This clone was recorded only once. The genes are TRBV6-5 and TRBJ2-1; D may be TRBD2 (5 bases). The germline V and J ends were trimmed by 4 bases and 11 bases, with 12 bases remaining between them. Germline assignment: CDR1 MNHEY and CDR2 SVGAGI. The CDR3 runs to 12 residues. Here the CDR3 reads CASSLAEGQQFF. CDR3 sequence (DNA): TGTGCCAGCAGTTTGGCCGAGGGCCAGCAGTTCTTC.

The V call is TRBV13, the J call TRBJ1-2; D not resolved. The ends were cut back, 4 bases at V and 5 bases at J, with 23 bases in the middle. In germline, CDR1 is PRHDT, CDR2 FYEKMQ (reference sequence). This CDR3 has 17 amino acids. The CDR3 DNA sequence: TGTGCCAGCAGCTGGGGTGTAGCAGGCGGTACATTTTATGGCTACACCTTC. It is translated as CASSWGVAGGTFYGYTF.

The table lists this clone with a count of one. This chain uses TRBV6-4 with TRBJ2-2, with D hard to call. Trimming left V 2 bases short and J 0 bases short, with 10 bases between. The CDR3 runs 16 residues. CDR1 MRHNA and CDR2 SNTAGT come from the germline V gene. The CDR3: CASSDDSEANTGELFF. The CDR3 coding sequence is TGTGCCAGCAGTGACGATTCGGAAGCGAACACCGGGGAGCTGTTTTTT.

This sequence joins TRBV5-4 and TRBJ2-5, with D possibly TRBD1 on 6 matching bases. Germline CDR1 and CDR2: SGHNT and YYREEE (reference sequence). V was cut by 3 bases and J by 4 bases, with 13 bases left in between. This CDR3 has 14 amino acids. CDR3 coding DNA: TGTGCCAGCAGCTCTTGGACAGACCGAGAGACCCAGTACTTC. Translating it yields CASSSWTDRETQYF.

There are a few counts of this clone. The chain joins TRBV4-1 to TRBJ1-6; 7 bases match TRBD1. Trimming took 0 bases from V and 7 from J; bases not matched to a gene: 9. Per germline, CDR1 MGHRA and CDR2 YSYEKL. The length of the CDR3 is 17 residues. The CDR3 DNA sequence: TGCGCCAGCAGCCAAGACAGGGGGTTGAGTGCCAATTCACCCCTCCACTTT. It yields the protein CASSQDRGLSANSPLHF.

In this sample, this clone turned up once. V usage is TRBV19 and J usage is TRBJ1-2, with 7 bases aligning to TRBD1. Germline CDR1 and CDR2: LNHDA and SQIVND (reference sequence). V dropped 2 bases and J dropped 7; count of bases not matched to a gene: 13. The CDR3 sequence is 16 residues long. DNA of the CDR3: TGTGCCAGTAGTATATCTTTGGCAGGGGGATCTGGTGGCTACACCTTC. As protein: CASSISLAGGSGGYTF.

The chain employs TRBV6-5 and TRBJ2-5, with D perhaps matching TRBD1 (6 bases). The V end was cut by 6 bases, the J end by 9 bases, with 17 bases between. The CDR3 runs to 13 residues. Looked up from germline, CDR1 is MNHEY and CDR2 is SVGAGI. CDR3 nucleotide sequence: TGTGCCAGCAGCCGACAGGCGGACATGTCCCAGTACTTC. This encodes CASSRQADMSQYF.

The CDR3 DNA sequence: TGCGCCAGCAGCCAAGACCGGGCAGGGGGCTTTGAAAAACTGTTTTTT. Amino acid sequence: CASSQDRAGGFEKLFF. The rearrangement uses TRBV4-1 and TRBJ1-4; 8 nucleotides align to TRBD1. V dropped 0 bases and J dropped 7; count of bases not matched to a gene: 7. Germline CDR1 and CDR2: MGHRA and YSYEKL. The CDR3 loop spans 16 amino acids.

V gene TRBV7-9 combines with J gene TRBJ1-4; D may be TRBD1 (5 bases). This CDR3 contains 15 residues. Germline CDR1 is SEHNR and CDR2 is FQNEAQ (reference sequence). The V end was cut by 5 bases, the J end by 3 bases, with 13 bases between. CDR3 DNA: TGTGCCAGCAGCCAGTCAGGGAACCCTAATGAAAAACTGTTTTTT. This gives the protein CASSQSGNPNEKLFF.

The genes are TRBV13 and TRBJ2-1; a possible D gene is TRBD2 (5 bases). This CDR3 has 16 amino acids. In germline, CDR1 is PRHDT, CDR2 FYEKMQ (reference sequence). The V end was cut by 5 bases, the J end by 6 bases, with 20 bases between. In DNA form, the CDR3 reads TGTGCCAGCAGCCCCCTAGGCGGGCCCTACCCCAATGAGCAGTTCTTC. Protein: CASSPLGGPYPNEQFF.

The chain uses TRBV6-5 and TRBJ1-4; 8 bases align to TRBD1. Germline V gene data show CDR1 as MNHEY and CDR2 as SVGAGI. The CDR3 totals 15 residues. The ends lost 6 bases at V and 5 bases at J; junction bases unmatched: 8. CDR3 in amino acids: CASSRDRGPNEKLFF. The CDR3 region has the DNA TGTGCCAGCAGCCGTGACAGGGGACCCAATGAAAAACTGTTTTTT.

The J gene is TRBJ2-5, the V gene TRBV4-1; 8 bases align to TRBD2. The ends lost 1 base at V and 5 bases at J; junction bases unmatched: 12. The CDR3 consists of 17 residues. Germline CDR1 MGHRA, CDR2 YSYEKL. The CDR3 region is CASSQGRIAGGQETQYF. The DNA of the CDR3 is TGCGCCAGCAGCCAAGGACGAATTGCGGGAGGTCAGGAGACCCAGTACTTC.